The next 21 T cell receptor beta chains were all read from a single sample in a study of blood T cells in healthy people across ages. It was with a sample-barcoded 5' primer and a J-beta primer mix that a second PCR of roughly 7 to 12 cycles was run. TCRdb re-called the 5' RACE reads with MiXCR, one entry per CDR3 protein. The sample has roughly 730,000 distinct CDR3 sequences; about 56% are singletons. Sequenced sample: blood. Receptor source: a middle-aged man in good health.

The rearrangement uses TRBV7-2 and TRBJ1-1; unclear D gene. V lost 3 bases to trimming and J lost 8 bases, with 13 bases between them. Germline lookup yields CDR1 SGHTA and CDR2 FQGNSA. This CDR3 spans 13 amino acids. The chain's CDR3 is CASSFERSREAFF. The DNA of the CDR3 is TGTGCCAGCAGCTTTGAACGGAGCCGGGAAGCTTTCTTT.

The gene calls are TRBV28 and TRBJ2-3; 7 bases line up with TRBD2. The CDR3 loop spans 14 amino acids. V lost 6 bases to trimming and J lost 3 bases; unmatched junction nucleotides: 6. Germline values: CDR1 MDHEN, CDR2 SYDVKM. The CDR3 loop reads CASRLAVNTDTQYF. Written as DNA, the CDR3 is TGTGCCAGCAGGCTAGCGGTGAATACAGATACGCAGTATTTT.

CDR3 region: CASSYSFLGLSNQPQHF. DNA for the CDR3: TGTGCCAGCAGTTACTCGTTCCTAGGGCTAAGCAATCAGCCCCAGCATTTT. The chain couples TRBV6-5 to TRBJ1-5; D gene unclear. The germline V gene has CDR1 MNHEY and CDR2 SVGAGI. Trimming removed 0 bases from V and 1 base from J, with 13 bases in between. CDR3 length equals 17 residues.

This clonotype is categorized as medium-sized. Given a much more abundant clone one base away, this may be a read error. CDR3 sequence reads: CSVGLRTGYNEQYF. The CDR3 nucleotides are TGCAGCGTTGGGCTGCGGACAGGTTACAATGAGCAGTACTTC. V usage is TRBV29-1 and J usage is TRBJ2-1; 7 nucleotides agree with TRBD1. The DNA end favors TRBJ2-7, so the J call may be wrong. Germline loops: CDR1 SQVTM, CDR2 ANQGSEA. The CDR3 is 14 residues long.

V is TRBV4-1 and J is TRBJ1-2, with D perhaps matching TRBD1 (6 bases). This CDR3 comprises 13 residues. Trimming took off 3 bases at V and 7 bases at J, with 12 bases between the two ends. Germline assignment: CDR1 MGHRA and CDR2 YSYEKL. The CDR3 here is CASSQVQGSGYTF. The CDR3, as DNA: TGCGCCAGCAGCCAGGTGCAGGGGTCTGGCTACACCTTC.

This clonotype has only a few counts. The chain employs TRBV24-1 and TRBJ2-7; 9 nucleotides align to TRBD1. CDR1 is KGHDR, CDR2 SFDVKD, per germline. CDR3 length: 15 amino acids. V gave up 5 bases and J gave up 1 base; unmatched junction bases: 5. The CDR3 DNA follows: TGTGCCACCAGTGGGAACAGGGGGCAATCCTACGAGCAGTACTTC. Translation gives CATSGNRGQSYEQYF.

The chain recombines TRBV25-1 with TRBJ1-1; D is possibly TRBD1 (5 bases). The germline V and J ends were trimmed by 3 bases and 5 bases, with 16 bases remaining between them. The V gene's germline CDR1 is MGHDK and CDR2 SYGVNS. The CDR3 extends over 15 amino acids. The CDR3 sequence is CASSDRGGVWTEAFF. The CDR3 DNA follows: TGTGCCAGCAGTGATCGTGGGGGGGTGTGGACTGAAGCTTTCTTT.

The chain carries TRBV29-1 and TRBJ1-2; D is possibly TRBD1 (5 bases). The germline gives CDR1 SQVTM, CDR2 ANQGSEA. The CDR3 totals 13 residues. V was pared by 4 bases and J by 4 bases, with 13 bases between. CDR3 sequence (DNA): TGCAGCGTTGCGGCCAGGGCGGGCTATGGCTACACCTTC. Encoded protein: CSVAARAGYGYTF. Together with reference TRBV29-1 and TRBJ1-2, the CDR3 gives the full variable domain: SAVISQKPSRDICQRGTSLTIQCQVDSQVTMMFWYRQQPGQSLTLIATANQGSEATYESGFVIDKFPISRPNLTFSTLTVSNMSPEDSSIYLCSVAARAGYGYTFGSGTRLTVV.

The J gene is TRBJ2-7, the V gene TRBV28; 10 bases map to TRBD1. This CDR3 contains 13 residues. V lost 5 bases and J lost 7; bases outside the gene matches: 5. Germline CDR1 and CDR2: MDHEN and SYDVKM. CDR3 DNA sequence: TGTGCCAGCAGTACCAAGGGACAGGGGGAGCAGTACTTC. Translated: CASSTKGQGEQYF.

The rearrangement uses TRBV7-8 and TRBJ2-5; possible D gene TRBD1, 6 bases. This CDR3 has 14 residues. V was trimmed by 1 base and J by 11 bases, leaving 17 bases between them. Per germline, CDR1 SGHVS and CDR2 FQNEAQ. This CDR3 is CASSLDRVGVEQYF. DNA of the CDR3: TGTGCCAGCAGCTTAGACAGGGTCGGGGTGGAGCAGTACTTC.

J is TRBJ2-2 and V is TRBV20-1, with D perhaps matching TRBD2 (5 bases). The germline V gene has CDR1 DFQATT and CDR2 SNEGSKA (reference sequence). The CDR3 covers 14 residues. Deletions cut 5 bases from V and 4 bases from J, with 14 bases between. The CDR3: CSAGKRSSTGELFF. Written as DNA, the CDR3 is TGCAGTGCTGGCAAGCGGTCGAGCACCGGGGAGCTGTTTTTT.

The chain is built from TRBV29-1 and TRBJ1-2, with TRBD1 as a possible D gene (5 bases). V lost 1 base to trimming and J lost 8 bases, with 11 bases between them. The CDR3 extends over 12 amino acids. Per the germline V gene, CDR1 is SQVTM and CDR2 is ANQGSEA. CDR3 protein: CSVEAMGHGYTF. The CDR3 region has the DNA TGCAGCGTTGAAGCGATGGGGCACGGCTACACCTTC.

The rearrangement joins TRBV15 to TRBJ1-2, with D uncertain. V was trimmed by 2 bases and J by 8 bases, leaving 9 bases between them. The CDR3 has 12 residues. Germline V lookup: CDR1 LNHNV, CDR2 YYDKDF (reference sequence). The CDR3 here is CATSRPSGGYTF. CDR3 bases: TGTGCCACCAGCAGACCCTCTGGAGGCTACACCTTC.

This chain joins TRBV28 and TRBJ2-7, with 8 bases lining up with TRBD1. This CDR3 has 15 residues. The germline gives CDR1 MDHEN, CDR2 SYDVKM. V lost 5 bases, J lost 3 bases, and 9 bases stayed unmatched. CDR3 protein: CASSPTGGSFYEQYF. The CDR3 DNA follows: TGTGCCAGCAGTCCAACAGGGGGATCCTTCTACGAGCAGTACTTC.

This clonotype was seen only a few times. The chain uses TRBV6-6 and TRBJ2-7, with 15 bases aligning to TRBD2. Germline assignment: CDR1 MNHNY and CDR2 SVGAGI (reference sequence). The CDR3 covers 15 residues. V lost 2 bases, J lost 6 bases, and 2 bases stayed unmatched. The DNA for the CDR3 is TGTGCCAGCAGTTACATGGGACTAGCGGGAGGCGAGCAGTACTTC. Amino acids: CASSYMGLAGGEQYF.

The rearrangement joins TRBV27 to TRBJ1-2; a possible D gene is TRBD1 (5 bases). V shed 3 bases and J shed 6 bases, with 8 bases lying between them. The CDR3 totals 12 residues. Germline assignment: CDR1 MNHEY and CDR2 SMNVEV (reference sequence). CDR3: CASSFRGDGYTF. The DNA for the CDR3 is TGTGCCAGCAGTTTTAGAGGGGATGGCTACACCTTC.

As DNA, the CDR3 is TGTGCCAGCAGTTCACCCAGGGGACAGGCTTTTTTATTGTATGGCTACACCTTC. Its protein product is CASSSPRGQAFLLYGYTF. The rearrangement links TRBV28 to TRBJ1-2; 8 bases match TRBD1. CDR1 is MDHEN, CDR2 SYDVKM, per germline. The CDR3 is 18 residues long. With V trimmed by 4 bases and J by 5 bases, 18 bases remained unmatched.

The genes are TRBV7-2 and TRBJ2-4, with D unresolved. The CDR3 sequence is 14 residues long. Deletions cut 0 bases from V and 6 bases from J, with 9 bases between. In germline, CDR1 is SGHTA, CDR2 FQGNSA. The CDR3 coding sequence is TGTGCCAGCAGCTTAGCGTACGGTTCAAACATTCAGTACTTC. Residues: CASSLAYGSNIQYF.

The sample holds one count of this clonotype. The chain employs TRBV20-1 and TRBJ2-3; 7 nucleotides line up with TRBD2. Germline V gene data show CDR1 as DFQATT and CDR2 as SNEGSKA (reference sequence). J gave up 2 bases and V 0 bases, and 11 bases lay outside the gene matches. The length of the CDR3 is 17 residues. In DNA form, the CDR3 reads TGCAGTGCTAGAGACAGTGCCAGCGGGACTCACACAGATACGCAGTATTTT. Its translation is CSARDSASGTHTDTQYF.

This chain joins TRBV5-1 and TRBJ2-4; 9 bases match TRBD2. The CDR3 sequence is 16 residues long. Germline V lookup: CDR1 SGHRS, CDR2 YFSETQ. V shed 4 bases and J 0 bases; nucleotides not matched to a gene: 5. The CDR3 sequence is CASSQSSGGAKNIQYF. The CDR3 nucleotides are TGCGCCAGCAGCCAGAGTAGCGGGGGAGCCAAAAACATTCAGTACTTC.

In its sample, this clonotype was seen a few times. The chain is built from TRBV12-3 or TRBV12-4 and TRBJ2-1, with no clear D. This CDR3 has 15 amino acids. Between the trimmed V and J ends, which lost 0 bases and 2 bases, there was a span of 8 bases. The CDR3, as DNA: TGTGCCAGCAGTTTAGCTGCCCAGGCCTACAATGAGCAGTTCTTC. Translated, it gives CASSLAAQAYNEQFF.